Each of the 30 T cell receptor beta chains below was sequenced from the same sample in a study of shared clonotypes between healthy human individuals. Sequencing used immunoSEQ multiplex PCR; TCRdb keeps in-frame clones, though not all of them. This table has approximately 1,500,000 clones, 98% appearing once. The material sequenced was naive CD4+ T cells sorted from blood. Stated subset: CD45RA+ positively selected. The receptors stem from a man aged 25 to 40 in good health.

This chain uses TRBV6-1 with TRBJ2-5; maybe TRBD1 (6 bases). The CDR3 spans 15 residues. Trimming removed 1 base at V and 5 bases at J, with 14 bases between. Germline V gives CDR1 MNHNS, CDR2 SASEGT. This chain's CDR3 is CASSEGLGTGETQYF. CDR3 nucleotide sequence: TGTGCCAGCAGTGAAGGATTGGGAACAGGGGAGACCCAGTACTTC.

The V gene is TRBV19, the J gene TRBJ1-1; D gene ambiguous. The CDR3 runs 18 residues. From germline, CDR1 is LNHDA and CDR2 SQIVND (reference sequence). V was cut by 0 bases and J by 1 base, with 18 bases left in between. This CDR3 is CASSIDLFLQPENTEAFF. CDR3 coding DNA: TGTGCCAGTAGTATAGATCTTTTTCTGCAGCCTGAGAACACTGAAGCTTTCTTT. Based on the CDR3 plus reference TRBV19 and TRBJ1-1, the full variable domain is DGGITQSPKYLFRKEGQNVTLSCEQNLNHDAMYWYRQDPGQGLRLIYYSQIVNDFQKGDIAEGYSVSREKKESFPLTVTSAQKNPTAFYLCASSIDLFLQPENTEAFFGQGTRLTVV.

CDR3 loop: CASSVDTGKGTEAFF. DNA of the CDR3: TGTGCCAGCAGCGTAGATACCGGGAAGGGCACTGAAGCTTTCTTT. This chain joins TRBV9 and TRBJ1-1; no clear D. Germline CDR1 SGDLS, CDR2 YYNGEE. V lost 0 bases to trimming and J lost 4 bases, with 13 bases between them. The CDR3 is 15 amino acids.

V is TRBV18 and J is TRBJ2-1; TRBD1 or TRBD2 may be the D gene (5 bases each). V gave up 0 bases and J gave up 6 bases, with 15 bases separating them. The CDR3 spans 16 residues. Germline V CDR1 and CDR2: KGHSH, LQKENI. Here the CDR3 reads CASSPPNRDHANEQFF. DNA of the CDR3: TGTGCCAGCTCACCACCAAACCGGGACCACGCCAATGAGCAGTTCTTC.

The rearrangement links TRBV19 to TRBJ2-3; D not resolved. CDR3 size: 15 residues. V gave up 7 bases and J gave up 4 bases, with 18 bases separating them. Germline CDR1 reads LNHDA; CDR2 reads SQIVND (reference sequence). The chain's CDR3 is CASKFQARRSDTQYF. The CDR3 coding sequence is TGTGCCAGTAAATTCCAGGCTAGAAGGTCAGATACGCAGTATTTT.

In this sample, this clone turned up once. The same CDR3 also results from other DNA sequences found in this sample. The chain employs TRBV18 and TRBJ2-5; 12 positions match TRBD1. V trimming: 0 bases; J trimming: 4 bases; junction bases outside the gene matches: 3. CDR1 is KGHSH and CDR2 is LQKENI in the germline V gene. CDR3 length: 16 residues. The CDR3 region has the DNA TGTGCCAGCTCACCACCCGGGACAGGGGGCCGAGAGACCCAGTACTTC. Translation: CASSPPGTGGRETQYF.

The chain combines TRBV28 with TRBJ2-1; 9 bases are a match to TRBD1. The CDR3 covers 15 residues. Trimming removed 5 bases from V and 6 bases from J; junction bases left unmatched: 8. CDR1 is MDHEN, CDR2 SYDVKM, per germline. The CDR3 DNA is TGTGCCAGCAGTACGGGACAGGGTTATGGCAATGAGCAGTTCTTC. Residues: CASSTGQGYGNEQFF.

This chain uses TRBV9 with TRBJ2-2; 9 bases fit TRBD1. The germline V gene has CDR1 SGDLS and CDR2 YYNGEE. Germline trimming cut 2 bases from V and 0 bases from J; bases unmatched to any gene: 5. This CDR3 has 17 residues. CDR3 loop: CASSVVDRGANTGELFF. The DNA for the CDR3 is TGTGCCAGCAGCGTGGTTGACAGGGGGGCGAACACCGGGGAGCTGTTTTTT.

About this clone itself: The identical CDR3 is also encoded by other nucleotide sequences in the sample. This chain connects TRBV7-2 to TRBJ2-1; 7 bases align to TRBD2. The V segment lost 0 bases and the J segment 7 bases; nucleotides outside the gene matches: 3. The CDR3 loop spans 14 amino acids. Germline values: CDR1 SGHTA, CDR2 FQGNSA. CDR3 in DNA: TGTGCCAGCAGCTTAGCCTCCGGGAGGAATGAGCAGTTCTTC. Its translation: CASSLASGRNEQFF.

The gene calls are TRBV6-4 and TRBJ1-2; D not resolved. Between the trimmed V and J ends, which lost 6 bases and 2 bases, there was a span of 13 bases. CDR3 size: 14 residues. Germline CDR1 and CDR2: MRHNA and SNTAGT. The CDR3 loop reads CASRYLPGNYGYTF. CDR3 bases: TGTGCCAGCAGATACTTGCCGGGCAACTATGGCTACACCTTC.

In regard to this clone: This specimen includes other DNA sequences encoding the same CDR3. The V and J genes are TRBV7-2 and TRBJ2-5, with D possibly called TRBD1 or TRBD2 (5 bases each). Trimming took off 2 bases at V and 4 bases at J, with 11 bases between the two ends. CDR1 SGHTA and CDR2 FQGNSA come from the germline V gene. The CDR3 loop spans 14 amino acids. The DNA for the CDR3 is TGTGCCAGCAGCTTATCGGTTGGGGGAGAGACCCAGTACTTC. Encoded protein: CASSLSVGGETQYF.

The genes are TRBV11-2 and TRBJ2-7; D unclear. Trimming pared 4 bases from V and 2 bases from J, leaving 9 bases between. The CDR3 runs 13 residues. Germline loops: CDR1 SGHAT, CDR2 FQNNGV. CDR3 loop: CASSYRSPYEQYF. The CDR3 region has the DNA TGTGCCAGCAGCTACAGAAGCCCCTACGAGCAGTACTTC. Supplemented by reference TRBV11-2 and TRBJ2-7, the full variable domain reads EAGVAQSPRYKIIEKRQSVAFWCNPISGHATLYWYQQILGQGPKLLIQFQNNGVVDDSQLPKDRFSAERLKGVDSTLKIQPAKLEDSAVYLCASSYRSPYEQYFGPGTRLTVT.

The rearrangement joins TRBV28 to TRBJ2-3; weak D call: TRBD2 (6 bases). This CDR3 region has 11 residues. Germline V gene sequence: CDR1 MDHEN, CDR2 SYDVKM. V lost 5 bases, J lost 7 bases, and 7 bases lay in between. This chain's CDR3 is CASSGLNTQYF. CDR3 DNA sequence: TGTGCCAGCAGTGGACTAAATACGCAGTATTTT. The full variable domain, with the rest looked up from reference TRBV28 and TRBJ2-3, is DVKVTQSSRYLVKRTGEKVFLECVQDMDHENMFWYRQDPGLGLRLIYFSYDVKMKEKGDIPEGYSVSREKKERFSLILESASTNQTSMYLCASSGLNTQYFGPGTRLTVL.

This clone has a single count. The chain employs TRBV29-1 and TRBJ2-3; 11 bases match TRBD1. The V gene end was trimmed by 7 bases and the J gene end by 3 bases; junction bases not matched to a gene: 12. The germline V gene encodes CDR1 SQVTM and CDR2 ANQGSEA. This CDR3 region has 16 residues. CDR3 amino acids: CSGTAGTGGGTDTQYF. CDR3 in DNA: TGCAGCGGAACCGCCGGGACAGGGGGTGGAACAGATACGCAGTATTTT.

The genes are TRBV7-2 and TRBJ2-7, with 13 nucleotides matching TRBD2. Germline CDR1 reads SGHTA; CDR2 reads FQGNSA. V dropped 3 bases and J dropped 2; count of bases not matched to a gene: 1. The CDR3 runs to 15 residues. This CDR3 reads CASSFGTSGTYEQYF. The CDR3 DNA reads TGTGCCAGCAGCTTTGGGACTAGCGGGACCTACGAGCAGTACTTC. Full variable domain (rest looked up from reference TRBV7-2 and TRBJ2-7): GAGVSQSPSNKVTEKGKDVELRCDPISGHTALYWYRQSLGQGLEFLIYFQGNSAPDKSGLPSDRFSAERTGGSVSTLTIQRTQQEDSAVYLCASSFGTSGTYEQYFGPGTRLTVT.

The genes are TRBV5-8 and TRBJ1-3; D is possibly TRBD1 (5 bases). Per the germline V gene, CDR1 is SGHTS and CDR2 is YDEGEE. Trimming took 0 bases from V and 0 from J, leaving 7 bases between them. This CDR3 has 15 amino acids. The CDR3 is CASSLGQLSGNTIYF. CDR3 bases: TGTGCCAGCAGCTTGGGACAGCTCTCTGGAAACACCATATATTTT.

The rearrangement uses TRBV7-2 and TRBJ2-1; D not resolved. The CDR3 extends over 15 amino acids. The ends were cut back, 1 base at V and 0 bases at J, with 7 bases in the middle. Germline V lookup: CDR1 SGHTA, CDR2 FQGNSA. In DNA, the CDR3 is TGTGCCAGCAGCTTAGTCTGGGCCTCCTACAATGAGCAGTTCTTC. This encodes CASSLVWASYNEQFF.

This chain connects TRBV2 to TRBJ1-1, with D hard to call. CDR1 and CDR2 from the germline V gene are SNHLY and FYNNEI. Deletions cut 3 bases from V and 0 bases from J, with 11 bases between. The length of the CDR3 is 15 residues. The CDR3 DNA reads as TGTGCCAGCAGTGATGGCAGTAGACTGAACACTGAAGCTTTCTTT. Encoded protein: CASSDGSRLNTEAFF. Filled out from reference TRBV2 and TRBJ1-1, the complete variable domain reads EPEVTQTPSHQVTQMGQEVILRCVPISNHLYFYWYRQILGQKVEFLVSFYNNEISEKSEIFDDQFSVERPDGSNFTLKIRSTKLEDSAMYFCASSDGSRLNTEAFFGQGTRLTVV.

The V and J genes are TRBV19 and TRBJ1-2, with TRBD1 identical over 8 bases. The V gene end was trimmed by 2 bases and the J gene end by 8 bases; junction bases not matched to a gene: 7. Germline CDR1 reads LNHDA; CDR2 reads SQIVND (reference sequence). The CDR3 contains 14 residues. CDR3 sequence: CASSIQQGVEGYTF. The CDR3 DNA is TGTGCCAGTAGTATACAACAGGGGGTAGAAGGCTACACCTTC.

The CDR3 loop is CASSAGTRGDEQFF. Here the CDR3 DNA reads TGTGCCAGCAGCGCCGGGACCCGGGGGGATGAGCAGTTCTTC. This sequence joins TRBV9 and TRBJ2-1, with 7 bases that match TRBD2. The V segment lost 3 bases and the J segment 8 bases; nucleotides outside the gene matches: 8. Per germline, CDR1 SGDLS and CDR2 YYNGEE. This CDR3 is 14 amino acids long.

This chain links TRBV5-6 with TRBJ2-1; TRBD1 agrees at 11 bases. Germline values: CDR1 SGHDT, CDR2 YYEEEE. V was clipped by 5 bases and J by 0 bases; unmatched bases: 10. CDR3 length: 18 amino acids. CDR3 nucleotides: TGTGCCAGCAGTTCGGGACAGGGGGTAGGAACCTCCTACAATGAGCAGTTCTTC. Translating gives CASSSGQGVGTSYNEQFF.

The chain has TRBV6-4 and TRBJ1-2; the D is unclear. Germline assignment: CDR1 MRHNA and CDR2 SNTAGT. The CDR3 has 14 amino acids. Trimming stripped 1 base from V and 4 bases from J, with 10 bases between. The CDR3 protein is CASSDFPAVYGYTF. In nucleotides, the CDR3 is TGTGCCAGCAGTGACTTCCCAGCAGTCTATGGCTACACCTTC.

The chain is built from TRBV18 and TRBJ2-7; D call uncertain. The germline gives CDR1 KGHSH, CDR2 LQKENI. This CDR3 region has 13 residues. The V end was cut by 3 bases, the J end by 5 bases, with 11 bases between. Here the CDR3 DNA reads TGTGCCAGCTCACCTTTCTACTCGCACGAGCAGTACTTC. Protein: CASSPFYSHEQYF.

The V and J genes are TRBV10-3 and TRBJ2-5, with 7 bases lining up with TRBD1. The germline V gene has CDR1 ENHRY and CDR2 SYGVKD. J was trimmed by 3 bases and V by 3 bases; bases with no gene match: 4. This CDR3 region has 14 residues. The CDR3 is CAISDFGQEETQYF. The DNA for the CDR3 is TGTGCCATCAGTGATTTTGGACAGGAAGAGACCCAGTACTTC.

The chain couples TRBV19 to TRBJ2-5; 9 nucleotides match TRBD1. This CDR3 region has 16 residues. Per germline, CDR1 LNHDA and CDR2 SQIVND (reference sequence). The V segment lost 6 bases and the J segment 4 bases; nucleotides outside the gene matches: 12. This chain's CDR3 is CASRPQGAMDRETQYF. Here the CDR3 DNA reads TGTGCCAGTAGGCCACAGGGGGCGATGGATCGAGAGACCCAGTACTTC.

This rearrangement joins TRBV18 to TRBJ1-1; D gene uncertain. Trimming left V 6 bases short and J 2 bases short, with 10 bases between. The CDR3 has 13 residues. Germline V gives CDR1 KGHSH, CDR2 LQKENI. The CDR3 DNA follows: TGTGCCAGCTCTAAGGTGGAAAACACTGAAGCTTTCTTT. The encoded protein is CASSKVENTEAFF. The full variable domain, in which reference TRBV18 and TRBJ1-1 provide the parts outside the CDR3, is NAGVMQNPRHLVRRRGQEARLRCSPMKGHSHVYWYRQLPEEGLKFMVYLQKENIIDESGMPKERFSAEFPKEGPSILRIQQVVRGDSAAYFCASSKVENTEAFFGQGTRLTVV.

The CDR3 DNA sequence: TGTGCCAGCAGCGCCCGACTAGCGCCCGGGGAGCTGTTTTTT. Its translation: CASSARLAPGELFF. V and J are TRBV9 and TRBJ2-2, with TRBD2 identical over 8 bases. Germline assignment: CDR1 SGDLS and CDR2 YYNGEE. This CDR3 has 14 amino acids. V trimming: 3 bases; J trimming: 6 bases; junction bases outside the gene matches: 4.

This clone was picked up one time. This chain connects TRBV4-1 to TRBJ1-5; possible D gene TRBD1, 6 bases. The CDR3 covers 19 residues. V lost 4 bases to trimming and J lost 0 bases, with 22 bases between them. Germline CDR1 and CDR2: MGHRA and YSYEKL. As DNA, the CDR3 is TGCGCCAGCAGCCGGAGGTCTCGCGAGGGGGGGGCTAGCAATCAGCCCCAGCATTTT. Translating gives CASSRRSREGGASNQPQHF.

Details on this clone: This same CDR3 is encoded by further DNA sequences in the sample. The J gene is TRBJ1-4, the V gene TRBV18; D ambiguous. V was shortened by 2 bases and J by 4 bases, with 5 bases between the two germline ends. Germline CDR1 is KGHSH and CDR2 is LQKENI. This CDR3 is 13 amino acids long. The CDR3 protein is CASSPGSNEKLFF. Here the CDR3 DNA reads TGTGCCAGCTCACCAGGCAGTAATGAAAAACTGTTTTTT.

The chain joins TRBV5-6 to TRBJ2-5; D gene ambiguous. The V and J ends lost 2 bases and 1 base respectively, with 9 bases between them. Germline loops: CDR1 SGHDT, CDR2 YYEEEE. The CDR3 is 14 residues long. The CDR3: CASSLMGGQETQYF. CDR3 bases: TGTGCCAGCAGCTTAATGGGCGGCCAAGAGACCCAGTACTTC.